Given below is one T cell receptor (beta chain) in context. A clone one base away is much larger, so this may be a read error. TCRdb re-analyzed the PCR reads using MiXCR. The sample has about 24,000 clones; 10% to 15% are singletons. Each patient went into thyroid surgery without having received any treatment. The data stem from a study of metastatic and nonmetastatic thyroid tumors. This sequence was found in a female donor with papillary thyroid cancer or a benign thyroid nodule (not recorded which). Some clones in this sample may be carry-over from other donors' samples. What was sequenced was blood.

The CDR3 reads CASSQYRGQPQHF. CDR3 DNA: TGTGCCAGCAGCCAGTACAGAGGTCAGCCCCAGCATTTT. This chain connects TRBV16 to TRBJ1-5, with unresolved D. The germline V and J ends were trimmed by 3 bases and 6 bases, with 9 bases remaining between them. CDR1 KGHSY and CDR2 FQNENV come from the germline V gene. This CDR3 has 13 amino acids.